Below, one T cell receptor beta chain is given with its context. Its cognate antigen is unknown. Sequencing was performed with immunoSEQ multiplex PCR; in TCRdb, only in-frame clones are kept and a portion is missing. The sample includes 70,000 or so clones, approximately 89% of them seen just once. The data belong to a study of resident and recirculating memory T cells in vitiligo. Study summary: Shave-biopsy epidermis from lesional and nonlesional skin was sequenced alongside PBMCs.

Study-level results: Sequences differed between biopsy sites and patients, suggesting private specificity.

This sequence was found in a male donor with vitiligo. The sequencing sample was made of blood.

This CDR3 is CSGGQGGNTIYF. The CDR3 DNA is TGCAGCGGCGGACAGGGTGGAAACACCATATATTTT. The V call is TRBV29-1, the J call TRBJ1-3, with TRBD1 identical over 8 bases. There are 12 residues in the CDR3. CDR1 and CDR2 (germline): SQVTM, ANQGSEA. With 7 bases clipped from V and 3 bases from J, the junction kept 2 bases outside the gene matches.